Presented here are 29 T cell receptor beta chains from one specimen sequenced in a study of spatial heterogeneity in lung cancer (dated by TCRdb to the late 2010s). Per the publication, the time point label means: sample taken at primary tumor resection. Libraries were constructed by 5' RACE. Sequencing instrument: NextSeq 500. TCRdb cleaned the public reads at Q25 with fastp, built clones with MiXCR and kept in-frame beta chains. One record per CDR3 amino acid sequence lists the most common genes and DNA. The sample profile shows 16,000 or so distinct CDR3 sequences; 5.8% of them were found once. The ten largest account for around 10% of the sample. These receptors have no identified antigens. Broad study findings and their caveats: A correlation was observed between the number of expanded intratumoral alpha and beta TCRs and the tumor nonsynonymous mutation count.

The sequenced sample was lung tumor tissue, obtained at surgery. These receptor sequences come from a female donor with early-stage non-small cell lung cancer.

This clonotype was recorded many times. A library made for alpha chains picked up this beta chain off target, so its size means little. The rearrangement joins TRBV7-2 to TRBJ1-5; D is unclear. In germline, CDR1 is SGHTA, CDR2 FQGNSA. V lost 6 bases to trimming and J lost 2 bases, with 11 bases between them. This CDR3 has 14 amino acids. Here the CDR3 DNA reads TGTGCCAGCAGGCCCGGATGGGGCAATCAGCCCCAGCATTTT. This encodes CASRPGWGNQPQHF.

This clonotype was seen many times. This beta chain came through as a stray read in a library set up for alpha chains, and its size says little. The V gene is TRBV11-2, the J gene TRBJ2-1, with D hard to call. The CDR3 is made up of 13 amino acids. In germline, CDR1 is SGHAT, CDR2 FQNNGV. Trimming removed 5 bases from V and 4 bases from J, with 9 bases in between. This CDR3 reads CASSRGSYNEQFF. The CDR3 region has the DNA TGTGCCAGCAGCCGAGGATCATACAATGAGCAGTTCTTC.

This clonotype showed up many times. Little can be read into the size of this beta chain, an off-target read in a library designed for alpha chains. The chain links TRBV6-5 to TRBJ1-5, with D uncertain. The V end was cut by 0 bases, the J end by 4 bases, with 10 bases between. Germline V gene data show CDR1 as MNHEY and CDR2 as SVGAGI. This CDR3 is built from 15 residues. DNA for the CDR3: TGTGCCAGCAGTTACTCGCACCGGGGAAATCAGCCCCAGCATTTT. This codes for CASSYSHRGNQPQHF.

This clonotype rates as medium-sized. This beta chain appears as a stray read in a library generated for alpha chains; its size is not informative. The gene calls are TRBV24-1 and TRBJ2-4, with D possibly matching TRBD2 (7 bases). CDR3 length: 15 residues. The germline gives CDR1 KGHDR, CDR2 SFDVKD. The V end was cut by 6 bases, the J end by 1 base, with 12 bases between. CDR3 in DNA: TGTGCCACCAGTTCGGGGGGCGAGGCCAAAAACATTCAGTACTTC. Translated, it gives CATSSGGEAKNIQYF.

This clonotype was seen many times. This beta chain is an unintended read in a library built for alpha chains; its size means little. J is TRBJ2-7 and V is TRBV11-1; no clear D. The CDR3 spans 14 residues. Germline V gene lookup returns CDR1 SGHAT and CDR2 FQDESV (reference sequence). V gave up 1 base and J gave up 2 bases, with 9 bases separating them. CDR3 amino acids: CASSLGLETYEQYF. The CDR3 DNA reads TGTGCCAGCAGCTTAGGACTCGAAACCTACGAGCAGTACTTC.

This clonotype was seen at least ten times. The library was designed around alpha chains, so this beta chain is a stray read whose abundance carries little weight. The V call is TRBV7-9, the J call TRBJ2-7, with 7 nucleotides matching TRBD1. Trimming took 5 bases from V and 5 from J; bases not matched to a gene: 3. Germline V lookup: CDR1 SEHNR, CDR2 FQNEAQ (reference sequence). CDR3 length: 12 residues. For the CDR3, the DNA is TGTGCCAGCAGCCTTGACAGGGACGAGCAGTACTTC. This sequence encodes CASSLDRDEQYF. The variable domain in full, completed from reference TRBV7-9 and TRBJ2-7, reads DTGVSQNPRHKITKRGQNVTFRCDPISEHNRLYWYRQTLGQGPEFLTYFQNEAQLEKSRLLSDRFSAERPKGSFSTLEIQRTEQGDSAMYLCASSLDRDEQYFGPGTRLTVT.

In this sample, this clonotype turned up many times. Because this beta chain is a stray read in a library intended to capture alpha chains, its abundance should not be given much weight. The chain recombines TRBV28 with TRBJ2-7, with a possible D match to TRBD1 (6 bases). The CDR3 totals 16 residues. The V and J ends lost 1 base and 6 bases respectively, with 19 bases between them. Germline CDR1 is MDHEN and CDR2 is SYDVKM. The CDR3 loop is CASSLSPQRQGGEQYF. The DNA for the CDR3 is TGTGCCAGCAGTTTATCCCCTCAGCGCCAAGGGGGCGAGCAGTACTTC.

This clonotype was found many times. This beta chain appears as a stray read in a library generated for alpha chains; its size is not informative. The chain combines TRBV4-2 with TRBJ2-2; the D gene is possibly TRBD1 (6 bases). CDR3 length: 13 amino acids. The germline V and J ends were trimmed by 6 bases and 1 base, with 6 bases remaining between them. CDR1 and CDR2 (germline): LGHNA, YNFKEQ. The CDR3 nucleotides are TGTGCCAGCAGGGACAGGAACACCGGGGAGCTGTTTTTT. It is translated as CASRDRNTGELFF.

This clonotype was recorded many times. The library was built for alpha chains, so this beta chain is an off-target read and its size means little. The J gene is TRBJ2-1, the V gene TRBV24-1, with TRBD2 matching over 8 bases. With 3 bases clipped from V and 1 base from J, the junction kept 7 bases outside the gene matches. CDR3 length: 17 residues. In germline, CDR1 is KGHDR, CDR2 SFDVKD. CDR3 in amino acids: CATSDRREDTSYNEQFF. In nucleotides, the CDR3 is TGTGCCACCAGTGATAGGCGGGAGGATACATCCTACAATGAGCAGTTCTTC.

This clonotype occurred a few times. A library prepared for alpha chains yielded this beta chain as an off-target read; its size is of little meaning. J is TRBJ2-3 and V is TRBV11-2; the match to TRBD1 covers 8 bases. The CDR3 covers 14 residues. Germline values: CDR1 SGHAT, CDR2 FQNNGV. Trimming removed 1 base from V and 4 bases from J; junction bases left unmatched: 1. Here the CDR3 reads CASSLGTGPDTQYF. The CDR3 nucleotides are TGTGCCAGCAGCTTAGGGACAGGGCCAGATACGCAGTATTTT. Together with reference TRBV11-2 and TRBJ2-3, the CDR3 gives the full variable domain: EAGVAQSPRYKIIEKRQSVAFWCNPISGHATLYWYQQILGQGPKLLIQFQNNGVVDDSQLPKDRFSAERLKGVDSTLKIQPAKLEDSAVYLCASSLGTGPDTQYFGPGTRLTVL.

This clonotype was counted ten times or more. Being off target in a library aimed at alpha chains, this beta chain has a size of little meaning. V usage is TRBV11-2 and J usage is TRBJ2-3, with 11 bases identical to TRBD2. The CDR3 has 17 amino acids. V was pared by 3 bases and J by 6 bases, with 11 bases of the junction left unmatched. In germline, CDR1 is SGHAT, CDR2 FQNNGV. This CDR3 is CASSLLAGGGSVDTQYF. The CDR3 DNA reads as TGTGCCAGCAGCTTGCTAGCGGGAGGTGGCTCGGTTGATACGCAGTATTTT.

This clonotype appeared many times. With the library built for alpha chains, this beta chain is off target and its frequency is not meaningful. The gene calls are TRBV5-1 and TRBJ1-3; D not resolved. Trimming took 2 bases from V and 4 from J, leaving 16 bases between them. CDR1 and CDR2 from the germline V gene are SGHRS and YFSETQ. The CDR3 sequence is 16 residues long. CDR3 amino acids: CASSLAALGVGNTIYF. Here the CDR3 DNA reads TGCGCCAGCAGCTTAGCGGCCCTCGGGGTAGGAAACACCATATATTTT.

This clonotype was observed at least ten times. This beta chain is a stray read from a library made for alpha chains; its abundance is not meaningful. The genes are TRBV5-1 and TRBJ2-5, with D uncertain. The CDR3 runs 14 residues. Trimming stripped 0 bases from V and 4 bases from J, with 10 bases between. Germline loops: CDR1 SGHRS, CDR2 YFSETQ. The CDR3 region is CASSLASSRETQYF. CDR3 nucleotides: TGCGCCAGCAGCTTGGCCTCGAGTCGAGAGACCCAGTACTTC. Variable domain in full (rest from reference TRBV5-1 and TRBJ2-5): KAGVTQTPRYLIKTRGQQVTLSCSPISGHRSVSWYQQTPGQGLQFLFEYFSETQRNKGNFPGRFSGRQFSNSRSEMNVSTLELGDSALYLCASSLASSRETQYFGPGTRLLVL.

This clonotype has just a few counts. Found in a library prepared for alpha chains, this beta chain is an off-target read, and its abundance has little meaning. The chain has TRBV12-3 or TRBV12-4 and TRBJ1-6, with D hard to call. This CDR3 is built from 14 residues. The germline V and J ends were trimmed by 3 bases and 5 bases, with 8 bases remaining between them. CDR3 coding DNA: TGTGCCAGCAGTTTGGTAACCGATAATTCACCCCTCCACTTT. Encoded protein: CASSLVTDNSPLHF.

In its sample, this clonotype was seen many times. This beta chain turned up in a library designed for alpha chains; as an off-target read, its abundance says little. The J gene is TRBJ2-7, the V gene TRBV28; no clear D. The CDR3 loop spans 14 amino acids. The germline CDR1 and CDR2 sequences are MDHEN and SYDVKM. Trimming left V 6 bases short and J 0 bases short, with 12 bases between. The CDR3 region is CASRTFAASYEQYF. The CDR3 DNA sequence: TGTGCCAGCAGGACGTTCGCGGCCTCCTACGAGCAGTACTTC. Full variable domain (missing parts from reference TRBV28 and TRBJ2-7): DVKVTQSSRYLVKRTGEKVFLECVQDMDHENMFWYRQDPGLGLRLIYFSYDVKMKEKGDIPEGYSVSREKKERFSLILESASTNQTSMYLCASRTFAASYEQYFGPGTRLTVT.

This clonotype was picked up many times. This beta chain appears as a stray read in a library generated for alpha chains; its size is not informative. The gene calls are TRBV15 and TRBJ2-7; D unclear. CDR1 and CDR2 (germline): LNHNV, YYDKDF (reference sequence). V shed 0 bases and J shed 7 bases, with 7 bases lying between them. CDR3 length: 12 amino acids. CDR3 loop: CATSRDSGEQYF. CDR3 DNA sequence: TGTGCCACCAGCAGAGACTCCGGGGAGCAGTACTTC.

Ten or more counts support this clonotype. With the library built for alpha chains, this beta chain is off target and its frequency is not meaningful. This chain connects TRBV30 to TRBJ2-5; TRBD2 agrees at 9 bases. Looked up from germline, CDR1 is GTSNPN and CDR2 is SVGIG (reference sequence). CDR3 size: 15 residues. The J segment lost 1 base and the V segment lost 5 bases, leaving 8 bases of the junction unmatched. CDR3 sequence reads: CAWDLAGRGQETQYF. CDR3 bases: TGTGCCTGGGACCTAGCGGGAAGGGGCCAAGAGACCCAGTACTTC. Complete variable domain (other parts from reference TRBV30 and TRBJ2-5): SQTIHQWPATLVQPVGSPLSLECTVEGTSNPNLYWYRQAAGRGLQLLFYSVGIGQISSEVPQNLSASRPQDRQFILSSKKLLLSDSGFYLCAWDLAGRGQETQYFGPGTRLLVL.

This clonotype was seen a few times. The library was prepared for alpha chains; this beta chain is a stray read, so its frequency means little. The chain couples TRBV12-3 or TRBV12-4 to TRBJ2-2; D is undetermined. The germline V and J ends were trimmed by 3 bases and 1 base, with 6 bases remaining between them. This CDR3 comprises 14 residues. CDR3 sequence: CASSFLGNTGELFF. CDR3 sequence (DNA): TGTGCCAGCAGTTTTCTAGGGAACACCGGGGAGCTGTTTTTT.

About this clonotype itself: Given a much more abundant clone one base away, this may be a read error. The size of this beta chain means little, since it is a stray read in a library made for alpha chains. The chain has TRBV5-6 and TRBJ2-7; maybe TRBD2 (5 bases). From germline, CDR1 is SGHDT and CDR2 YYEEEE. The CDR3 runs to 13 residues. As DNA, the CDR3 is TGTGCCAGCGGCTTCGGGGTCCCATACGAGCAGTACTTC. Translated: CASGFGVPYEQYF. Variable domain in full (rest from reference TRBV5-6 and TRBJ2-7): DAGVTQSPTHLIKTRGQQVTLRCSPKSGHDTVSWYQQALGQGPQFIFQYYEEEERQRGNFPDRFSGHQFPNYSSELNVNALLLGDSALYLCASGFGVPYEQYFGPGTRLTVT.

This clonotype was counted ten times or more. A library prepared for alpha chains yielded this beta chain as an off-target read; its size is of little meaning. Here the CDR3 reads CASSPHKSEQYF. The CDR3 nucleotides are TGTGCCAGCAGCCCCCACAAAAGCGAGCAGTACTTC. V gene TRBV7-8 combines with J gene TRBJ2-7; D gene unclear. Deletions cut 5 bases from V and 6 bases from J, with 11 bases between. Germline V lookup: CDR1 SGHVS, CDR2 FQNEAQ. The CDR3 consists of 12 residues.

Regarding this clonotype: This beta chain is off target for a library built for alpha chains, so its abundance means little. CDR3 residues: CASSLVSAGGKETQYF. The CDR3, as DNA: TGTGCCAGCAGCTTGGTTTCAGCGGGAGGGAAAGAGACCCAGTACTTC. V and J are TRBV5-4 and TRBJ2-5; 10 nucleotides line up with TRBD2. The CDR3 is 16 amino acids. Germline CDR1 SGHNT, CDR2 YYREEE (reference sequence). J lost 3 bases, V lost 0 bases, and 5 bases had no gene match.

This clonotype was seen ten or more times. For a library built for alpha chains, this beta chain is a stray read; little rests on its size. The chain has TRBV19 and TRBJ1-5, with TRBD1 matching 7 bases. CDR1 is LNHDA and CDR2 is SQIVND in the germline V gene (reference sequence). Trimming cost V 7 bases and J 0 bases; bases outside gene matches: 6. The CDR3 runs to 15 residues. The CDR3 here is CASTDRAYSNQPQHF. DNA for the CDR3: TGTGCCAGTACCGACAGGGCCTATAGCAATCAGCCCCAGCATTTT.

A remark on this clonotype: In a library made to pick up alpha chains, this beta chain is a stray read with a size that means little. J is TRBJ2-3 and V is TRBV7-2; the D is unclear. The CDR3 loop spans 15 amino acids. CDR1 and CDR2 (germline): SGHTA, FQGNSA. V was cut by 3 bases and J by 3 bases, with 13 bases left in between. The DNA for the CDR3 is TGTGCCAGCAGCTTGGAGACCACGGAAACAGATACGCAGTATTTT. It codes for CASSLETTETDTQYF.

This clonotype was seen at least ten times. The library was prepared for alpha chains; this beta chain is a stray read, so its frequency means little. The rearrangement uses TRBV20-1 and TRBJ2-5; TRBD2 agrees at 7 bases. This CDR3 comprises 14 residues. Per germline, CDR1 DFQATT and CDR2 SNEGSKA (reference sequence). J was trimmed by 3 bases and V by 5 bases; bases with no gene match: 9. CDR3 nucleotide sequence: TGCAGTGCTTCCGAGAGAGGGAGGGAAGAGACCCAGTACTTC. Translated: CSASERGREETQYF.

This clonotype was picked up a small number of times. With the library built for alpha chains, this beta chain is off target and its frequency is not meaningful. This chain joins TRBV7-2 and TRBJ2-3; 9 bases are shared with TRBD2. The germline CDR1 and CDR2 sequences are SGHTA and FQGNSA. This CDR3 spans 17 amino acids. With V trimmed by 1 base and J by 3 bases, 8 bases remained unmatched. CDR3 in amino acids: CASSLEAYLAGTDTQYF. DNA of the CDR3: TGTGCCAGCAGCTTAGAGGCTTATCTAGCGGGAACAGATACGCAGTATTTT. Drawing the rest from reference TRBV7-2 and TRBJ2-3, the complete variable domain is GAGVSQSPSNKVTEKGKDVELRCDPISGHTALYWYRQSLGQGLEFLIYFQGNSAPDKSGLPSDRFSAERTGGSVSTLTIQRTQQEDSAVYLCASSLEAYLAGTDTQYFGPGTRLTVL.

In regard to this clonotype: The library was built for alpha chains, so this beta chain is an off-target read and its size means little. This sequence joins TRBV30 and TRBJ2-7, with D hard to call. Germline CDR1 reads GTSNPN; CDR2 reads SVGIG (reference sequence). The CDR3 consists of 13 residues. Between the trimmed V and J ends, which lost 1 base and 0 bases, there was a span of 7 bases. Here the CDR3 reads CAWSEGSSYEQYF. The CDR3 DNA sequence: TGTGCCTGGAGTGAAGGATCCTCCTACGAGCAGTACTTC.

This clonotype was seen ten or more times. This beta chain is a stray sequence in a library constructed for alpha chains; its clone size is not meaningful. The rearrangement uses TRBV28 and TRBJ1-6, with 7 nucleotides matching TRBD1. J was trimmed by 7 bases and V by 7 bases; bases with no gene match: 7. This CDR3 region has 14 residues. Looked up from germline, CDR1 is MDHEN and CDR2 is SYDVKM. The CDR3 is CASTRGQQNSPLHF. The DNA of the CDR3 is TGTGCCAGCACCCGGGGACAGCAAAATTCACCCCTCCACTTT.

There are many counts of this clonotype. The library was prepared for alpha chains; this beta chain is a stray read, so its frequency means little. The chain couples TRBV28 to TRBJ2-7, with a weak D call TRBD2 (5 bases). In germline, CDR1 is MDHEN, CDR2 SYDVKM. The CDR3 length is 14 residues. V lost 6 bases to trimming and J lost 0 bases, with 12 bases between them. The CDR3 loop is CASRRAGTSYEQYF. Written as DNA, the CDR3 is TGTGCCAGCAGGCGGGCGGGTACCTCCTACGAGCAGTACTTC.

A word on this clonotype: This beta chain slipped into a library made for alpha chains as a stray read, so its size is not meaningful. The chain is built from TRBV20-1 and TRBJ1-1, with 12 bases lining up with TRBD1. The CDR3 sequence is 15 residues long. The germline V gene has CDR1 DFQATT and CDR2 SNEGSKA (reference sequence). V lost 4 bases, J lost 1 base, and 4 bases stayed unmatched. CDR3 sequence: CSAIGDRGPNTEAFF. CDR3 nucleotides: TGCAGTGCTATTGGGGACAGGGGGCCGAACACTGAAGCTTTCTTT.